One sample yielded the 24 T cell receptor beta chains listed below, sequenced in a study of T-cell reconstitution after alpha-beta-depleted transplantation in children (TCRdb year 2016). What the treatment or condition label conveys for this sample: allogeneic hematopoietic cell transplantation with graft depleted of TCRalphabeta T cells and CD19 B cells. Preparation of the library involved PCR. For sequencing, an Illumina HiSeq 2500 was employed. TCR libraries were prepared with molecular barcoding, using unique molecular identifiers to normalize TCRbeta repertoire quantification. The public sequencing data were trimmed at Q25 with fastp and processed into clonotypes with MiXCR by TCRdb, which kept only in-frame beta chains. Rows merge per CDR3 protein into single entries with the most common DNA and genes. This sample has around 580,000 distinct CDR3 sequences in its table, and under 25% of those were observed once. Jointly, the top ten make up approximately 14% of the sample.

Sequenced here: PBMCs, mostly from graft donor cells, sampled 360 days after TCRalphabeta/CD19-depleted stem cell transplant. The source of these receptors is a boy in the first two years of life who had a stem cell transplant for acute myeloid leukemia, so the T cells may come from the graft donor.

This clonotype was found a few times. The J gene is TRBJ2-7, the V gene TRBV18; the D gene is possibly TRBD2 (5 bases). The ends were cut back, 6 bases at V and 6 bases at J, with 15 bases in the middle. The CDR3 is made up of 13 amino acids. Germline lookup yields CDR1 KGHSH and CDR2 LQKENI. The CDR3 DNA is TGTGCCAGCTCCCTAAGAGAGGGATCCGAGCAGTACTTC. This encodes CASSLREGSEQYF.

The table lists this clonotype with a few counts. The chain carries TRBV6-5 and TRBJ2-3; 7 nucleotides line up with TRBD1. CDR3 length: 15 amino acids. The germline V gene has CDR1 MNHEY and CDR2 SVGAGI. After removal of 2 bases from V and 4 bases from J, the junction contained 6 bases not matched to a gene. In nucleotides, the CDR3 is TGTGCCAGCAGTTACGCACAGGGGTTGGCAGATACGCAGTATTTT. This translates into CASSYAQGLADTQYF.

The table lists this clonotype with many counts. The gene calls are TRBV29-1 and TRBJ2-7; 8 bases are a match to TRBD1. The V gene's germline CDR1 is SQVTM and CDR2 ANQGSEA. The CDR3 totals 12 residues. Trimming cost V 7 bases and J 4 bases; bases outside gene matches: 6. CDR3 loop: CSAGTGEYEQYF. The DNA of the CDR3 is TGCAGCGCCGGGACAGGTGAATACGAGCAGTACTTC.

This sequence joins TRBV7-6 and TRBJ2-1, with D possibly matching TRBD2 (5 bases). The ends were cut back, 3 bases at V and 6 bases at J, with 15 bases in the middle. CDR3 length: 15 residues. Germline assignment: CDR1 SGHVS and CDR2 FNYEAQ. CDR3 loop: CASSLGMRVINEQFF. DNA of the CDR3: TGTGCCAGCAGCTTGGGGATGAGGGTTATCAATGAGCAGTTCTTC.

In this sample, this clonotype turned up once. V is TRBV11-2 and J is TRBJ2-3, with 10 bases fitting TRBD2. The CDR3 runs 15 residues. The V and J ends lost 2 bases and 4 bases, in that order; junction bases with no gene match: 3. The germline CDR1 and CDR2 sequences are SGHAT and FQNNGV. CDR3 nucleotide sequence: TGTGCCAGCAGCTTAAATCTAGCGGGGGCAGATACGCAGTATTTT. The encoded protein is CASSLNLAGADTQYF.

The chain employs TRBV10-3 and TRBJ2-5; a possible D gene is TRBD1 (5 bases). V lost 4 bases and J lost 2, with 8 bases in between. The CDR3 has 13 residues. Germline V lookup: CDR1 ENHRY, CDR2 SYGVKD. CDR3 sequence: CAISVDRQETQYF. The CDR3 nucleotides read TGTGCCATCAGTGTCGACAGACAAGAGACCCAGTACTTC.

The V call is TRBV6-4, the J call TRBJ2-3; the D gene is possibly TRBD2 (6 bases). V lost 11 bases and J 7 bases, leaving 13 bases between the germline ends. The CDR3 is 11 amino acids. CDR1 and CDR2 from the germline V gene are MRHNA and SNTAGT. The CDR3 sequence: CADGGDHTQYF. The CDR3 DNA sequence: TGTGCCGACGGAGGGGACCATACGCAGTATTTT.

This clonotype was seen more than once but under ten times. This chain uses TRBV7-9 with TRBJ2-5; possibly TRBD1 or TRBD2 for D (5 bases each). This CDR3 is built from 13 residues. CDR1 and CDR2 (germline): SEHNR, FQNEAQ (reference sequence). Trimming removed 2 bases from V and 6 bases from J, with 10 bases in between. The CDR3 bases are TGTGCCAGCAGCTTACAGGGCGGGCAGACCCAGTACTTC. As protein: CASSLQGGQTQYF.

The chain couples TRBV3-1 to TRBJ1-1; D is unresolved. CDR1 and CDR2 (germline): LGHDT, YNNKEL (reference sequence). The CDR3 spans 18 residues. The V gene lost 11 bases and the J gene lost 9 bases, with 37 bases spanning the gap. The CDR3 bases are TGTGCCCTCAGTTTAGGCCGACAAAGGGCAGTGACCTTTGAAAAAGCTTTCTTT. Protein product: CALSLGRQRAVTFEKAFF.

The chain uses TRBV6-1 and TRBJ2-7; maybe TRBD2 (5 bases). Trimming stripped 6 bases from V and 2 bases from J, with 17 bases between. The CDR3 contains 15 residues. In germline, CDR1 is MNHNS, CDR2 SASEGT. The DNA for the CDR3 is TGTGCCAGCAGGATTAACGAAGGAGGTACCTACGAGCAGTACGTC. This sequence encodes CASRINEGGTYEQYV.

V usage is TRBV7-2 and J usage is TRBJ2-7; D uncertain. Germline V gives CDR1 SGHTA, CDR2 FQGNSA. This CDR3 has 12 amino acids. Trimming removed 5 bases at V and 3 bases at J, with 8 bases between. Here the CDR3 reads CASSVGFYEQYF. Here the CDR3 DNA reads TGTGCCAGCAGCGTAGGATTCTACGAGCAGTACTTC.

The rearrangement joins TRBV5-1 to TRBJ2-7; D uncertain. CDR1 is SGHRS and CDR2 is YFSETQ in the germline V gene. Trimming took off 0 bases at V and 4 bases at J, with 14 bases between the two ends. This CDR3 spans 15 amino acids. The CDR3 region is CASSLGIGLLYEQYV. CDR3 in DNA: TGCGCCAGCAGCTTGGGGATTGGGCTCCTATACGAGCAGTACGTC.

CDR3 amino acids: CASSRTDLYNEQFF. Here the CDR3 DNA reads TGTGCCAGCAGCCGAACGGACCTCTACAATGAGCAGTTCTTC. The rearrangement uses TRBV3-1 and TRBJ2-1; no clear D. The CDR3 spans 14 residues. Germline V lookup: CDR1 LGHDT, CDR2 YNNKEL (reference sequence). The V and J ends lost 4 bases and 3 bases respectively, with 10 bases between them.

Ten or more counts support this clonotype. CDR3 region: CASYALPGTGSTGELFF. The CDR3 coding sequence is TGTGCCAGCTATGCCCTTCCCGGGACAGGGAGCACCGGGGAGCTGTTTTTT. This chain uses TRBV27 with TRBJ2-2, with 9 bases fitting TRBD1. Germline trimming cut 8 bases from V and 4 bases from J; bases unmatched to any gene: 14. Germline CDR1 reads MNHEY; CDR2 reads SMNVEV (reference sequence). The CDR3 loop spans 17 amino acids.

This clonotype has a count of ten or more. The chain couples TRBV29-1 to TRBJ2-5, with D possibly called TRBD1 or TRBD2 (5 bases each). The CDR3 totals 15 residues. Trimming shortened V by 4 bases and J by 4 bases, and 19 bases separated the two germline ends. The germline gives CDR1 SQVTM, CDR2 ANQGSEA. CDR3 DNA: TGCAGCGTTGTTTTAGTGAGGGACGGGCCAGAGACCCAGTACTTC. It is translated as CSVVLVRDGPETQYF.

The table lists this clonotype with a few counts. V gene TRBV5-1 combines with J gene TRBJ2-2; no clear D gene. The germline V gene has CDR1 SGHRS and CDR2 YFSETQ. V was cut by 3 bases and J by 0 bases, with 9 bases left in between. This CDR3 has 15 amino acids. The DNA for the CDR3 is TGCGCCAGCAGCTCTTACATGTCGAACACCGGGGAGCTGTTTTTT. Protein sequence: CASSSYMSNTGELFF.

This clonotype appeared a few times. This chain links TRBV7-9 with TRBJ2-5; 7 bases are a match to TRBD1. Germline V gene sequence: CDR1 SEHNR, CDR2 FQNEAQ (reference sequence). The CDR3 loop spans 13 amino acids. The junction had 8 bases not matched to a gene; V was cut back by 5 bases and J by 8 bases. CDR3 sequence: CASSRTGVYTQYF. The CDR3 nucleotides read TGTGCCAGCAGCCGTACAGGGGTCTACACCCAGTACTTC.

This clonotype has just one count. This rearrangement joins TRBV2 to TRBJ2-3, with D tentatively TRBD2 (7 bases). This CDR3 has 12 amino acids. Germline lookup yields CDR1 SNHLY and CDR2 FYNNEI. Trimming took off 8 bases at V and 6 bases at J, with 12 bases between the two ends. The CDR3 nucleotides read TGTGCCAGCGTACGGGGGGCGGATACGCAGTATTTT. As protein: CASVRGADTQYF.

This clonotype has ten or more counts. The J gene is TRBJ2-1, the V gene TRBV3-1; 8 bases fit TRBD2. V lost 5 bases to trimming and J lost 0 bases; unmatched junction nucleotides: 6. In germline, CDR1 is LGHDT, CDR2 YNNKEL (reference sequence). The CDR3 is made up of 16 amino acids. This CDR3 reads CASSGRGVPSYNEQFF. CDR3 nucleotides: TGTGCCAGCAGCGGGCGGGGGGTCCCCTCCTACAATGAGCAGTTCTTC.

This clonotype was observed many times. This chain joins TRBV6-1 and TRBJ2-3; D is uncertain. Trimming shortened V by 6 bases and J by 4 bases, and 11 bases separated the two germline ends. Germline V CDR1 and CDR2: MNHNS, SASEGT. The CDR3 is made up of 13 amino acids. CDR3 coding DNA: TGTGCCAGCAGGGCTGAGTTGCCAGATACGCAGTATTTT. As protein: CASRAELPDTQYF.

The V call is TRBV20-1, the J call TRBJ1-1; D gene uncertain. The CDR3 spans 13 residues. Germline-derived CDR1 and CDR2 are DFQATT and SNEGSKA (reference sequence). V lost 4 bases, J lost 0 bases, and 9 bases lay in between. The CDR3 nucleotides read TGCAGTGCTACGTGGGTGGTGAACACTGAAGCTTTCTTT. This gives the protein CSATWVVNTEAFF.

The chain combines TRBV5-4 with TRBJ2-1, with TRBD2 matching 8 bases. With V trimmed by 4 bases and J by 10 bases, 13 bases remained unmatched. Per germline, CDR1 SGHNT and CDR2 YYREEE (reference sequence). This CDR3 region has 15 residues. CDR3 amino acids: CASSPATGGKEEQFF. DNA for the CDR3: TGTGCCAGCAGCCCTGCCACGGGGGGGAAGGAGGAGCAGTTCTTC. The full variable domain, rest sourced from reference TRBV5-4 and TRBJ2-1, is ETGVTQSPTHLIKTRGQQVTLRCSSQSGHNTVSWYQQALGQGPQFIFQYYREEENGRGNFPPRFSGLQFPNYSSELNVNALELDDSALYLCASSPATGGKEEQFFGPGTRLTVL.

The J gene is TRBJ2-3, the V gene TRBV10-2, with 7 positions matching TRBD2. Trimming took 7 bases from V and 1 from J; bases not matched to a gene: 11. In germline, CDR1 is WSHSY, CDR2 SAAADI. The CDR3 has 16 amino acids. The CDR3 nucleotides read TGCGCCAGCAACCCCGTACGGGGGGACCGCACAGATACGCAGTATTTT. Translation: CASNPVRGDRTDTQYF.

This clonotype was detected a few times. CDR3 sequence reads: CASSPLGTPNYEQYF. The CDR3 bases are TGTGCCAGCAGCCCCTTGGGGACTCCAAACTACGAGCAGTACTTC. The chain joins TRBV11-3 to TRBJ2-7; possible D gene TRBD2, 6 bases. Trimming stripped 5 bases from V and 3 bases from J, with 17 bases between. Germline V gene sequence: CDR1 SGHNT, CDR2 YENEEA. The CDR3 runs to 15 residues.